What follows are 32 T cell receptor beta chains derived from one specimen sequenced in a study of blood T cells in healthy people across ages. A sample-barcoded 5' primer and a J-beta primer mix were used in a second PCR of roughly 7 to 11 cycles. Each CDR3 protein is one row after TCRdb ran MiXCR on the 5' RACE reads. Among approximately 780,000 distinct CDR3 sequences listed, around 25% were seen once. The data were also submitted as part of a second study, on T cells of mothers and their children.

Sequenced: blood. Source of these receptors: a boy younger than 18 in good health.

This clonotype was counted a few times. The chain couples TRBV5-6 to TRBJ1-1; D not resolved. This CDR3 comprises 12 residues. Germline assignment: CDR1 SGHDT and CDR2 YYEEEE. The V end lost 4 bases, the J end lost 5 bases, and 9 bases lay between the germline ends. The DNA for the CDR3 is TGTGCCAGCAGCCGAACCTTAACTGAAGCTTTCTTT. Amino acids: CASSRTLTEAFF.

This clonotype was seen only a few times. The chain is built from TRBV11-2 and TRBJ2-1; D tentatively reads TRBD1 or TRBD2 (6 bases each). The CDR3 covers 15 residues. Germline V lookup: CDR1 SGHAT, CDR2 FQNNGV. The V and J ends lost 5 bases and 8 bases respectively, with 19 bases between them. In DNA form, the CDR3 reads TGTGCCAGCAGCCCAAGGGGGGCAGGGAGCGATGAGCAGTTCTTC. It specifies CASSPRGAGSDEQFF.

The chain combines TRBV3-1 with TRBJ2-2, with D maybe TRBD1 (6 bases). The V end lost 1 base, the J end lost 2 bases, and 11 bases lay between the germline ends. CDR1 and CDR2 (germline): LGHDT, YNNKEL (reference sequence). This CDR3 region has 16 residues. The CDR3 DNA follows: TGTGCCAGCAGCCAAGTCCCAGGGGTTAACACCGGGGAGCTGTTTTTT. Translation: CASSQVPGVNTGELFF.

This clonotype was seen a handful of times. The chain recombines TRBV29-1 with TRBJ2-1, with no clear D. The last part of the DNA fits TRBJ2-7 better; the J call may be wrong. Germline V lookup: CDR1 SQVTM, CDR2 ANQGSEA. The CDR3 spans 13 residues. The CDR3 is CSVDTYSPYEQYF. CDR3 in DNA: TGCAGCGTTGACACCTACAGTCCCTACGAGCAGTACTTC.

This clonotype appeared a few times. The V gene is TRBV12-3 or TRBV12-4, the J gene TRBJ2-4, with unresolved D. The CDR3 consists of 15 residues. V lost 4 bases, J lost 9 bases, and 19 bases lay in between. CDR3 bases: TGTGCCAGCAGTTCAGACACCGGTATTTTAGCCATTCAGTACTTC. Protein product: CASSSDTGILAIQYF.

In its sample, this clonotype was seen a few times. The chain joins TRBV5-1 to TRBJ2-2; D is perhaps TRBD2 (6 bases). With 2 bases removed from V and 4 bases from J, the gap between germline ends came to 12 bases. The CDR3 sequence is 15 residues long. Germline loops: CDR1 SGHRS, CDR2 YFSETQ. The CDR3 DNA follows: TGCGCCAGCAGCTTTAATAGCGGACCCACCGGGGAGCTGTTTTTT. It specifies CASSFNSGPTGELFF.

This clonotype was seen more than once but under ten times. The chain uses TRBV9 and TRBJ2-1, with unresolved D. Germline V lookup: CDR1 SGDLS, CDR2 YYNGEE. V was trimmed by 6 bases and J by 5 bases, leaving 9 bases between them. This CDR3 has 12 residues. CDR3 sequence: CASIGDDNEQFF. In DNA form, the CDR3 reads TGTGCCAGCATTGGCGACGACAATGAGCAGTTCTTC.

The chain recombines TRBV30 with TRBJ1-1; 8 positions match TRBD1. This CDR3 contains 14 residues. The V segment lost 1 base and the J segment 2 bases; nucleotides outside the gene matches: 3. Germline values: CDR1 GTSNPN, CDR2 SVGIG (reference sequence). The CDR3 is CAWSAGTGNTEAFF. DNA of the CDR3: TGTGCCTGGAGTGCCGGGACAGGTAACACTGAAGCTTTCTTT.

This clonotype was counted only a few times. J is TRBJ1-4 and V is TRBV5-1; D gene ambiguous. The CDR3 runs 14 residues. The germline V gene has CDR1 SGHRS and CDR2 YFSETQ. Trimming left V 0 bases short and J 5 bases short, with 8 bases between. CDR3 amino acids: CASSLAEKNEKLFF. As DNA, the CDR3 is TGCGCCAGCAGCTTGGCCGAAAAAAATGAAAAACTGTTTTTT.

This clonotype was detected ten times or more. This rearrangement joins TRBV20-1 to TRBJ2-5; possibly TRBD1 for D (5 bases). The germline V gene encodes CDR1 DFQATT and CDR2 SNEGSKA (reference sequence). CDR3 size: 14 residues. The ends were cut back, 3 bases at V and 4 bases at J, with 15 bases in the middle. CDR3 sequence (DNA): TGCAGTGCTAGTAGGGGCGGCCAGGGAGAGACCCAGTACTTC. This encodes CSASRGGQGETQYF.

About this clonotype: The junction departs from germline at one end; a sequencing error may be responsible. The J gene is TRBJ2-5, the V gene TRBV7-9, with D hard to call. The CDR3 runs to 14 residues. CDR1 SEHNR and CDR2 FQNEAQ come from the germline V gene (reference sequence). This CDR3 is CASSPRYSEETQYF. CDR3 bases: TGTGCCAGCAGCCCCCGGTACTCCGAAGAAACCCAGTACTTC.

The chain has TRBV5-1 and TRBJ2-5, with D maybe TRBD2 (6 bases). Per germline, CDR1 SGHRS and CDR2 YFSETQ. This CDR3 contains 14 residues. Trimming stripped 0 bases from V and 4 bases from J, with 10 bases between. The CDR3: CASSLGRARETQYF. The DNA for the CDR3 is TGCGCCAGCAGCTTGGGGAGGGCGAGAGAGACCCAGTACTTC.

The rearrangement joins TRBV5-1 to TRBJ2-5, with D maybe TRBD1 (6 bases). The assigned J gene may be wrong: the sequence end matches TRBJ2-7 better. Germline loops: CDR1 SGHRS, CDR2 YFSETQ. CDR3 size: 15 residues. The DNA for the CDR3 is TGCGCCAGCAGCTTGGGACAGGAAAGATCCTACGAGCAGTACTTC. Protein: CASSLGQERSYEQYF.

This clonotype was observed a handful of times. A junction end diverges from the germline sequence, so it may reflect a read error. The chain uses TRBV29-1 and TRBJ2-7; TRBD1 matches 7 bases. Germline CDR1 is SQVTM and CDR2 is ANQGSEA. This CDR3 has 13 residues. The CDR3 DNA is TGCAGCGGTGAAGGGGGCCAGACGGGTGAGCAGTACTTC. This sequence encodes CSGEGGQTGEQYF.

With regard to this clonotype: The junction does not match germline at one end; this may be a read error. The chain is built from TRBV20-1 and TRBJ1-4; D may be TRBD1 (6 bases). The CDR3 is made up of 13 amino acids. Germline V gives CDR1 DFQATT, CDR2 SNEGSKA (reference sequence). CDR3 sequence (DNA): TGCAATGCTAGTGCAGGGGAGGGGGAAAAACTGTTTTTT. Its protein is CNASAGEGEKLFF.

This clonotype was observed a few times. This chain joins TRBV11-2 and TRBJ2-5; 7 nucleotides align to TRBD1. The germline gives CDR1 SGHAT, CDR2 FQNNGV. V lost 5 bases to trimming and J lost 6 bases; unmatched junction nucleotides: 12. This CDR3 is 15 amino acids long. The CDR3 nucleotides read TGTGCCAGCAGCGATGAAACAGGGGCTGTAAAGACCCAGTACTTC. Translating it yields CASSDETGAVKTQYF.

This clonotype was recorded a few times. The V and J genes are TRBV4-1 and TRBJ2-7; possible D gene TRBD2, 5 bases. The ends were cut back, 4 bases at V and 2 bases at J, with 9 bases in the middle. Germline V CDR1 and CDR2: MGHRA, YSYEKL. This CDR3 has 13 amino acids. The CDR3 spells CASSRSLAYEQYF. DNA for the CDR3: TGCGCCAGCAGCCGATCACTAGCCTACGAGCAGTACTTC.

The genes are TRBV29-1 and TRBJ1-2; TRBD1 matches 7 bases. CDR3 length: 11 amino acids. Trimming at V came to 6 bases and at J to 8 bases, leaving 6 bases not matched to a gene. In germline, CDR1 is SQVTM, CDR2 ANQGSEA. The CDR3 sequence is CSVETGLGYTF. The CDR3 coding sequence is TGCAGCGTCGAGACAGGGCTCGGCTACACCTTC.

The CDR3 protein is CSVEDPPSGLAKNIQYF. CDR3 bases: TGCAGCGTTGAAGACCCCCCTTCGGGTCTAGCCAAAAACATTCAGTACTTC. The J gene is TRBJ2-4, the V gene TRBV29-1; D is uncertain. The germline gives CDR1 SQVTM, CDR2 ANQGSEA. This CDR3 has 17 amino acids. Trimming shortened V by 0 bases and J by 0 bases, and 15 bases separated the two germline ends.

This rearrangement joins TRBV30 to TRBJ1-1, with a tentative D call TRBD1 (6 bases). The CDR3 has 11 residues. CDR1 GTSNPN and CDR2 SVGIG come from the germline V gene (reference sequence). V was pared by 1 base and J by 9 bases, with 9 bases between. The CDR3 region has the DNA TGTGCCTGGAGTGGGACAGTCCAAGCTTTCTTT. This translates into CAWSGTVQAFF.

The gene calls are TRBV5-5 and TRBJ1-5; 7 bases line up with TRBD1. The CDR3 is 13 residues long. The germline V gene encodes CDR1 SGHKS and CDR2 YYEKEE (reference sequence). The V gene end was trimmed by 1 base and the J gene end by 10 bases; junction bases not matched to a gene: 5. The chain's CDR3 is CASSLQGGHPQHF. For the CDR3, the DNA is TGTGCCAGCAGCTTGCAAGGGGGCCATCCCCAGCATTTT.

This clonotype has only one observation. V usage is TRBV28 and J usage is TRBJ2-7, with D tentatively TRBD2 (6 bases). V was cut by 6 bases and J by 4 bases, with 19 bases left in between. The CDR3 has 15 residues. Germline values: CDR1 MDHEN, CDR2 SYDVKM. The CDR3 coding sequence is TGTGCCAGCAGGGATAGGACAAAGGGGAGGTACGAGCAGTACTTC. Residues: CASRDRTKGRYEQYF.

The sample holds a few counts of this clonotype. The chain carries TRBV18 and TRBJ2-4, with a possible D match to TRBD2 (5 bases). CDR1 is KGHSH, CDR2 LQKENI, per germline. This CDR3 is built from 12 residues. Trimming left V 6 bases short and J 14 bases short, with 17 bases between. The CDR3 region has the DNA TGTGCCAGCTCTCCGTCGGGGAAGGAAGAGTACTTC. Translation gives CASSPSGKEEYF.

This clonotype was seen only a few times. The chain carries TRBV7-9 and TRBJ1-2, with a weak D call TRBD1 (6 bases). The ends were cut back, 6 bases at V and 2 bases at J, with 22 bases in the middle. This CDR3 is 17 amino acids long. Germline CDR1 and CDR2: SEHNR and FQNEAQ (reference sequence). The CDR3 sequence is CASSPPEQGRENYGYTF. The CDR3 DNA reads as TGTGCCAGCAGTCCACCGGAACAGGGTCGAGAGAACTATGGCTACACCTTC.

This clonotype was detected only a few times. The V gene is TRBV15, the J gene TRBJ2-1; D gene unclear. In germline, CDR1 is LNHNV, CDR2 YYDKDF (reference sequence). The CDR3 runs 15 residues. The V end was cut by 7 bases, the J end by 2 bases, with 15 bases between. CDR3 in DNA: TGTGCCACCACCAATTCCAGTTCCCCCTACAATGAGCAGTTCTTC. Its protein is CATTNSSSPYNEQFF. Filled out from reference TRBV15 and TRBJ2-1, the complete variable domain reads DAMVIQNPRYQVTQFGKPVTLSCSQTLNHNVMYWYQQKSSQAPKLLFHYYDKDFNNEADTPDNFQSRRPNTSFCFLDIRSPGLGDTAMYLCATTNSSSPYNEQFFGPGTRLTVL.

This clonotype was picked up one time. The chain employs TRBV20-1 and TRBJ2-5; perhaps TRBD2 as D (5 bases). The length of the CDR3 is 14 residues. Looked up from germline, CDR1 is DFQATT and CDR2 is SNEGSKA (reference sequence). V lost 0 bases, J lost 5 bases, and 13 bases lay in between. In DNA, the CDR3 is TGCAGTGCTAGAGATGATCCTTGGAGGGAGACCCAGTACTTC. Translation gives CSARDDPWRETQYF.

The chain couples TRBV4-1 to TRBJ1-6; 8 nucleotides align to TRBD1. J was trimmed by 10 bases and V by 4 bases; bases with no gene match: 9. The CDR3 is 15 amino acids. CDR1 MGHRA and CDR2 YSYEKL come from the germline V gene. The DNA for the CDR3 is TGCGCCAGCAGCCTAGGGACAGGTGGGATCTCACCCCTCCACTTT. Encoded protein: CASSLGTGGISPLHF.

V gene TRBV29-1 combines with J gene TRBJ1-4; D gene uncertain. V was trimmed by 1 base and J by 0 bases, leaving 3 bases between them. This CDR3 comprises 13 residues. Germline CDR1 and CDR2: SQVTM and ANQGSEA. This CDR3 reads CSVEVTTNEKLFF. CDR3 coding DNA: TGCAGCGTTGAAGTTACAACTAATGAAAAACTGTTTTTT.

The rearrangement links TRBV5-1 to TRBJ1-2, with TRBD1 identical over 7 bases. Trimming took 6 bases from V and 3 from J; bases not matched to a gene: 11. The CDR3 contains 15 residues. The germline CDR1 and CDR2 sequences are SGHRS and YFSETQ. CDR3 protein: CASKPPDRVDYGYTF. Here the CDR3 DNA reads TGCGCCAGCAAGCCTCCCGACAGGGTAGACTATGGCTACACCTTC.

V usage is TRBV30 and J usage is TRBJ2-4; D perhaps matches TRBD1 (5 bases). There are 11 residues in the CDR3. Per the germline V gene, CDR1 is GTSNPN and CDR2 is SVGIG (reference sequence). The CDR3, as DNA: TGTGGTCACTTAAGGGGAAACATTCAGTACTTC. This translates into CGHLRGNIQYF.

This clonotype was observed once. The J gene is TRBJ2-1, the V gene TRBV2; D may correspond to TRBD1 or TRBD2 (5 bases each). Germline assignment: CDR1 SNHLY and CDR2 FYNNEI. The V gene lost 2 bases and the J gene lost 9 bases, with 14 bases spanning the gap. The CDR3 loop spans 14 amino acids. CDR3 coding DNA: TGTGCCAGCAGTGAATGGCCGGGTGGGGGTGAGCAGTTCTTC. Translation: CASSEWPGGGEQFF. Variable domain in full (rest from reference TRBV2 and TRBJ2-1): EPEVTQTPSHQVTQMGQEVILRCVPISNHLYFYWYRQILGQKVEFLVSFYNNEISEKSEIFDDQFSVERPDGSNFTLKIRSTKLEDSAMYFCASSEWPGGGEQFFGPGTRLTVL.

This clonotype was seen only a few times. The V gene is TRBV7-3, the J gene TRBJ2-5; D is unclear. With the DNA end fitting TRBJ2-1 better, the J assignment may be wrong. Per the germline V gene, CDR1 is SGHTA and CDR2 is FQGTGA. The CDR3 is made up of 13 amino acids. The CDR3 DNA sequence: TGTGCCAGCAGCCAAGACGGTTTGGGGGAGCAGTTCTTC. It codes for CASSQDGLGEQFF.